This TCR beta chain was sequenced for a study of T cell responses to AZD1222 COVID-19 vaccine. Of note for this clone: Its target is not known.

Study-wide findings and caveats: All repertoire sampling was performed exclusively after the peak T cell response. Donors in the cohort were predominantly white British and more often female, and clonal diversity was possibly underestimated. Variant regions that are unmutated are reportedly the target of nearly half of spike-specific TCRs.

V was cut by 4 bases and J by 1 base, with 4 bases left in between. This CDR3 has 12 amino acids. The germline V gene has CDR1 KGHSH and CDR2 LQKENI. This table comes from immunoSEQ multiplex PCR, and its TCRdb copy is limited to in-frame clones, with some not included. Of 120,000 or so clones in the sample, approximately 90% are singletons; the top ten hold more than 13%. The rearrangement uses TRBV18 and TRBJ2-5; D is uncertain. Here the sequenced sample was peripheral blood, taken on day 0 of AZD1222 vaccination. The TCR sequence derives from an adult in good health. The CDR3 sequence is CASSHLQETQYF. As DNA, the CDR3 is TGTGCCAGCTCACACCTCCAAGAGACCCAGTACTTC.